The rows below give T cell receptor beta chains drawn from one sample of a study of blood T cell repertoires in COVID-19. Clones were sequenced by immunoSEQ multiplex PCR, and TCRdb holds only the in-frame ones, with some missing. This table holds some 130,000 clones, around 89% found once. Specimen: peripheral blood. Receptor source: a man in his 60s with active or convalescent COVID-19. CDR3s include the opening cysteine and the closing phenylalanine or tryptophan. A D gene is named only where the DNA matches it firmly. Expanded clones get a size class; other rows say once, few or many, or leave the size out.

d_call	v_call	clone_size	j_call	cdr3_nt	cdr3_aa
NA	TRBV19	NA	TRBJ1-2	TGTGCCAGTAGTTGGGCCAACTATGGCTACACCTTC	CASSWANYGYTF
TRBD1	TRBV19	once	TRBJ2-7	TGTGCCAGTAGTCCTCCGGGACAGGGGCTTAAGGAGCAGTACTTC	CASSPPGQGLKEQYF
NA	TRBV2	NA	TRBJ1-3	TGTGCCAGCAGTTATTCTGGAAACACCATATATTTT	CASSYSGNTIYF
TRBD1	TRBV10-2	NA	TRBJ1-4	TGCGCCAGCAGTCCTGACAGGGTAGAAGGTGAAAAACTGTTTTTT	CASSPDRVEGEKLFF
TRBD2	TRBV5-6	NA	TRBJ2-5	TGTGCCAGCCTCCGGGGGGGTACAGAGACCCAGTACTTC	CASLRGGTETQYF
NA	TRBV6-5	NA	TRBJ2-1	TGTGCCAGCACGCTTGGTACGGGGGGCTCGAATGAGCAGTTCTTC	CASTLGTGGSNEQFF
NA	TRBV27	NA	TRBJ2-1	TGTGCCAGCAGTTTATCCGGCTGGGCATTGGGTGAGCAGTTCTTC	CASSLSGWALGEQFF
TRBD2	TRBV19	once	TRBJ2-5	TGTGCCAGTAGTCCAGGACTAGGAGCAGAGACCCAGTACTTC	CASSPGLGAETQYF
TRBD2	TRBV7-3	NA	TRBJ2-1	TGTGCCAGCAGCTCGCTGGGACTAGCGGCCTACAATGAGCAGTTCTTC	CASSSLGLAAYNEQFF
TRBD2	TRBV9	NA	TRBJ2-1	TGTGCCAGCAGCGTAGTTGGGACTAGCTACTACAATGAGCAGTTCTTC	CASSVVGTSYYNEQFF
TRBD1	TRBV10-1	NA	TRBJ2-1	TGCGCCATCCCACAGGGGAGATCCTACAATGAGCAGTTCTTC	CAIPQGRSYNEQFF
NA	TRBV30	NA	TRBJ1-1	TGTGCCTGGACCAGGGGAGCAGACGGGGCTTTCTTT	CAWTRGADGAFF
NA	TRBV25-1	NA	TRBJ2-2	TGTGCCAGCAGTTATAGCAGGGTAAACACCGGGGAGCTGTTTTTT	CASSYSRVNTGELFF
NA	TRBV6-1	NA	TRBJ2-7	TGTGCCAGCAGTGAATTAGGGGTGGATTTGAAGAACGAGCAGTACTTC	CASSELGVDLKNEQYF
NA	TRBV5-6	NA	TRBJ1-2	TGTGCCAGCAGCTTGTGGGCAGGCGCCCCCTATGGCTACACCTTC	CASSLWAGAPYGYTF
NA	TRBV28	NA	TRBJ1-1	TGTGCCAGCGCGAAGGGGCGCGAAGCTTTCTTT	CASAKGREAFF
TRBD1	TRBV5-4	once	TRBJ1-1	TGTGCCAGCAGCAAATACAGGGGGGATGAAGCTTTCTTT	CASSKYRGDEAFF
NA	TRBV18	once	TRBJ1-3	TGTGCCAGCTCACCACTCTCGTATTCTGGAAACACCATATATTTT	CASSPLSYSGNTIYF
TRBD1	TRBV18	NA	TRBJ1-4	TGTGCCAGCTCACAACAGGGGTTGGACGAAAAACTGTTTTTT	CASSQQGLDEKLFF
TRBD1	TRBV28	once	TRBJ1-1	TGTGCCAGCAGTTTCGCGCCGGGACAGGGTACCACTGAAGCCTTCTTT	CASSFAPGQGTTEAFF
TRBD1	TRBV7-3	NA	TRBJ2-1	TGTGCCAGCAGCCCCAATACGGGACAGGGGGCCAATGAGCAGTTCTTC	CASSPNTGQGANEQFF
NA	TRBV2	NA	TRBJ2-6	TGTGCCAGCAGTGTGGCTGGCCCTGGGGCCAACGTCCTGACTTTC	CASSVAGPGANVLTF
TRBD1	TRBV7-9	NA	TRBJ2-1	TGTGCCAGCAGCAGGGACAGTTCCCTTTACAATGAGCAGTTCTTC	CASSRDSSLYNEQFF
NA	TRBV5-1	NA	TRBJ1-1	TGCGCCAGCAGCCCGACAGAGGTTAACACTGAAGCTTTCTTT	CASSPTEVNTEAFF
TRBD2	TRBV2	NA	TRBJ2-5	TGTGCCAGCAGTTCCGGGACTAGCGTTCGAGAGACCCAGTACTTC	CASSSGTSVRETQYF
NA	TRBV4-1	NA	TRBJ2-1	TGCGCCAGCAGCCAGAGCCTTTTTCGGGACAATGAGCAGTTCTTC	CASSQSLFRDNEQFF
NA	TRBV3-1/TRBV3-2	NA	TRBJ2-1	TGTGCCAGCAGCTTGCGGCAGGAGCAGTTCTTC	CASSLRQEQFF
TRBD2	TRBV9	NA	TRBJ2-3	TGTGCCAGCAGCGGACTAGCGGGGGGTGGGGATACGCAGTATTTT	CASSGLAGGGDTQYF
TRBD2	TRBV28	NA	TRBJ2-3	TGTGCCAGCAGTCCCCCGGGAGGTGCAGATACGCAGTATTTT	CASSPPGGADTQYF
NA	TRBV19	NA	TRBJ1-2	TGTGCCAGCCTGGGGGAGGCCCCGCGCTACACCTTC	CASLGEAPRYTF
TRBD1	TRBV19	NA	TRBJ2-1	TGTGCCAGTAGTATTGGGACAGGGGTTTGGAATGAGCAGTTCTTC	CASSIGTGVWNEQFF
TRBD1	TRBV28	NA	TRBJ1-4	TGTGCCAGCAGTCCTTGGACAGGGAGAGGGGTAAAAGAAAAACTGTTTTTT	CASSPWTGRGVKEKLFF
TRBD1	TRBV28	NA	TRBJ1-6	TGTGCCAGCAGTACACCAGGACAGGGAGGTGAACCCCTCCACTTT	CASSTPGQGGEPLHF
NA	TRBV7-9	NA	TRBJ1-3	TGTGCCAGCAGCCCTAGTCCCTCTGGAAACACCATATATTTT	CASSPSPSGNTIYF
NA	TRBV30	NA	TRBJ1-3	TGTGCCTGGACTGTAGTGGGGGCGGCGAACACCATATATTTT	CAWTVVGAANTIYF
TRBD2	TRBV28	NA	TRBJ2-5	TGTGCCAGCAGTTTAGATCTAGCGGGAGGGTGGGAGACCCAGTACTTC	CASSLDLAGGWETQYF
TRBD1	TRBV4-1	NA	TRBJ2-7	TGCGCCAGCAGCCTAGGGACAGGGTGGACCTACGAGCAGTACTTC	CASSLGTGWTYEQYF
NA	TRBV25-1	NA	TRBJ1-1	TGTGCCAGCAGTGAATGGGGCCGGGAGGCTGAAGCTTTCTTT	CASSEWGREAEAFF